The present T cell receptor (beta chain) was sequenced within a study of blood T cell repertoires in COVID-19. Turning to the study itself: Italy, Spain and the United States were the sources of the convalescent and acute COVID-19 samples.

In the original analysis: Estimation of nucleated cell counts was performed using reference gene primer amplification. The repertoire was sequenced with immunoSEQ multiplex PCR; TCRdb's copy has only in-frame clones and lacks some. V, J and clone size derive from that table, while D and trimming were established from the DNA sequence. The table shows about 140,000 clones, with approximately 89% occurring only once. Germline CDR1 is SEHNR and CDR2 is FQNEAQ (reference sequence). The CDR3 covers 15 residues. The V and J ends lost 1 base and 0 bases respectively, with 9 bases between them. Sequenced sample: peripheral blood. The sequence was collected from a human donor in a cohort sampled during active COVID-19. The chain is built from TRBV7-9 and TRBJ1-1, with unresolved D. CDR3 coding DNA: TGTGCCAGCAGCTTAGGATCCGGGGTGAACACTGAAGCTTTCTTT. It specifies CASSLGSGVNTEAFF.